The 29 T cell receptor beta chains given below trace back to one sample, sequenced in a study of tumor-infiltrating lymphocytes in primary liver carcinoma. Joint extraction of RNA and DNA used about 17-31 mg of bulk tissue that was unsorted. TCR beta cDNA was prepared out of about 530 ng total RNA by means of a constant-region primer. Slightly modified ARM-PCR served as the procedure for the TCR beta libraries. These libraries came from three rounds of nested multiplex PCR. A C-beta reverse primer was combined with TRBV1-TRBV30 forward primers in the first two PCR rounds, and each round had around 11 cycles. MiXCR was run by TCRdb on the multiplex PCR reads, yielding one entry per CDR3 protein. Among roughly 40,000 distinct CDR3 sequences listed, roughly 80% were seen once. Sequenced: tumor-adjacent normal liver tissue. All receptors derive from a woman aged 25 to 45 with primary liver carcinoma and hepatitis B virus infection.

The chain has TRBV15 and TRBJ2-6; unclear D gene. The CDR3 is 15 amino acids. The V end was cut by 5 bases, the J end by 4 bases, with 12 bases between. Germline lookup yields CDR1 LNHNV and CDR2 YYDKDF (reference sequence). The CDR3 DNA reads as TGTGCCACCAGCTCCTCCAACGAGGGGGCCAACGTCCTGACTTTC. Translating gives CATSSSNEGANVLTF.

Concerning this clonotype: The germline gene is not matched at one end of the junction; a read error may be the cause. The rearrangement joins TRBV6-2 or TRBV6-3 to TRBJ2-5, with D perhaps matching TRBD2 (6 bases). Germline V CDR1 and CDR2: MNHEY, SVGEGT. The CDR3 is 15 amino acids. The DNA for the CDR3 is TGTGACAGCAGTTACTCAGTAGCGTCGGGAGAGAGCCAGTACTTC. This encodes CDSSYSVASGESQYF.

J is TRBJ2-7 and V is TRBV28; 8 nucleotides agree with TRBD1. The length of the CDR3 is 14 residues. Germline CDR1 reads MDHEN; CDR2 reads SYDVKM. With 10 bases clipped from V and 4 bases from J, the junction kept 12 bases outside the gene matches. The CDR3 spells CATRLIQGAYEQYF. The DNA for the CDR3 is TGTGCCACCAGATTAATCCAGGGGGCGTACGAGCAGTACTTC. Combining the CDR3 with reference TRBV28 and TRBJ2-7 gives the whole variable domain DVKVTQSSRYLVKRTGEKVFLECVQDMDHENMFWYRQDPGLGLRLIYFSYDVKMKEKGDIPEGYSVSREKKERFSLILESASTNQTSMYLCATRLIQGAYEQYFGPGTRLTVT.

About this clonotype: The junction and the germline gene differ at one end; a read error may be behind it. V gene TRBV5-5 combines with J gene TRBJ2-3; D is perhaps TRBD1 (6 bases). The CDR3 sequence is 16 residues long. Germline V lookup: CDR1 SGHKS, CDR2 YYEKEE (reference sequence). For the CDR3, the DNA is TGTCCCAGCAGCTTGGGGGCGGTAGTGGGTACAGATACGCAGTATTTT. Its protein is CPSSLGAVVGTDTQYF.

The chain recombines TRBV29-1 with TRBJ2-1; 10 nucleotides line up with TRBD2. This CDR3 contains 16 residues. The germline V gene encodes CDR1 SQVTM and CDR2 ANQGSEA. The V and J ends lost 4 bases and 16 bases, in that order; junction bases with no gene match: 22. CDR3 in amino acids: CSVVIGRGLAIDERFF. In DNA, the CDR3 is TGCAGCGTTGTTATCGGCAGGGGACTAGCGATCGATGAGCGATTCTTC.

On this clonotype: Possible read error: a much larger clone is one base away. V usage is TRBV5-1 and J usage is TRBJ2-6, with D possibly being TRBD1 (5 bases). The CDR3 extends over 14 amino acids. Germline assignment: CDR1 SGHRS and CDR2 YFSETQ. CDR3 in amino acids: CASSLLSGANVMTF. Here the CDR3 DNA reads TGCGCCAGCAGCTTGCTATCTGGGGCCAACGTCATGACTTTC.

This chain joins TRBV29-1 and TRBJ2-7; D not certain. The end of the DNA aligns better with TRBJ2-1, so the J call may be wrong. CDR1 SQVTM and CDR2 ANQGSEA come from the germline V gene. The CDR3 consists of 14 residues. For the CDR3, the DNA is TGCAGCGTTTCCCAAGGGATAGATGTTGGCGAGCAGTTCTTC. Protein: CSVSQGIDVGEQFF.

The chain recombines TRBV4-2 with TRBJ2-7; weak D call: TRBD2 (5 bases). This CDR3 contains 16 residues. Trimming shortened V by 4 bases and J by 5 bases, and 21 bases separated the two germline ends. Germline V gene lookup returns CDR1 LGHNA and CDR2 YNFKEQ. In nucleotides, the CDR3 is TGTGCCAGCAGCCCGACGAGAGGAAATAGCGAGGACGAGCAGTACTTC. Translation: CASSPTRGNSEDEQYF.

Worth noting for this clonotype: At one end, the junction sequence differs from germline, possibly due to a read error. This chain uses TRBV29-1 with TRBJ1-2; D ambiguous. From germline, CDR1 is SQVTM and CDR2 ANQGSEA. This CDR3 contains 11 residues. The CDR3 DNA sequence: TGCAGCGTTGTGCTGGGAAATGGCTATACCTTC. Encoded protein: CSVVLGNGYTF.

By sample share, this clonotype is medium-sized (0.01 to 0.1%). The rearrangement uses TRBV11-1 and TRBJ2-7; the D gene is possibly TRBD2 (5 bases). This CDR3 region has 14 residues. The germline gives CDR1 SGHAT, CDR2 FQDESV (reference sequence). Trimming pared 4 bases from V and 2 bases from J, leaving 12 bases between. CDR3 residues: CASSYGVLTYEQYF. The CDR3 DNA follows: TGTGCCAGCAGCTACGGGGTCTTAACCTACGAGCAGTACTTC.

Comment on this clonotype: The junction shows a germline mismatch at one end, possibly a read error. This rearrangement joins TRBV4-1 to TRBJ2-7, with 7 bases fitting TRBD1. The germline V gene has CDR1 MGHRA and CDR2 YSYEKL. The CDR3 length is 17 residues. The CDR3 nucleotides are TGCGCCAGCAGCCAACATCTGGGACAGAGGGCAACCTACGAGCAGTATTTC. It translates to CASSQHLGQRATYEQYF.

Turning to this clonotype: The junction shows a germline mismatch at one end, possibly a read error. The V gene is TRBV6-2 or TRBV6-3, the J gene TRBJ2-1; D is possibly TRBD1 (5 bases). The CDR3 extends over 14 amino acids. Per germline, CDR1 MNHEY and CDR2 SVGEGT. In nucleotides, the CDR3 is TGTGCCAGCAGTACCGTCATAGGGGCGAATGATCAGTTCTTC. It translates to CASSTVIGANDQFF.

On this clonotype: An end of the junction does not agree with germline; a read error may underlie this. The chain has TRBV6-1 and TRBJ2-6, with D unresolved. Germline CDR1 is MNHNS and CDR2 is SASEGT. The CDR3 runs to 14 residues. The CDR3 region has the DNA TGTGCCAGCAGCGAGCTTTCTGTGGCCAACGTCCTGATTTTC. Amino acid sequence: CASSELSVANVLIF.

In regard to this clonotype: In this CDR3 the conserved last residue, phenylalanine or tryptophan, is missing, so a read error is likely. V and J are TRBV7-9 and TRBJ2-7; D is uncertain. The germline V and J ends were trimmed by 5 bases and 3 bases, with 14 bases remaining between them. Germline assignment: CDR1 SEHNR and CDR2 FQNEAQ (reference sequence). This CDR3 contains 14 residues. CDR3 nucleotide sequence: TGTGCCAGCAGCCTCCCGATTCACCGCTACGAGCAGTACATC. This encodes CASSLPIHRYEQYI.

This clonotype was seen only a few times. This chain links TRBV11-2 with TRBJ2-1, with 8 bases fitting TRBD2. The trim removed 4 bases at V and 7 bases at J, leaving 12 bases unmatched. This CDR3 region has 16 residues. Germline V gives CDR1 SGHAT, CDR2 FQNNGV. CDR3 coding DNA: TGTGCCAGCAGCTCTGCGGCCGCGGGAGGTCGAAATGAGCAGTTCTTC. Translated: CASSSAAAGGRNEQFF.

The chain recombines TRBV11-2 with TRBJ2-7; 7 bases map to TRBD2. The J segment lost 7 bases and the V segment lost 7 bases, leaving 10 bases of the junction unmatched. Germline CDR1 reads SGHAT; CDR2 reads FQNNGV. This CDR3 region has 13 residues. The CDR3 protein is CASNRGSGPEQYF. CDR3 nucleotides: TGTGCCAGCAATAGGGGTAGCGGGCCTGAGCAGTACTTC.

This clonotype has a handful of counts. This chain connects TRBV11-2 to TRBJ2-1; 7 bases agree with TRBD2. With 6 bases clipped from V and 4 bases from J, the junction kept 12 bases outside the gene matches. This CDR3 contains 16 residues. Per the germline V gene, CDR1 is SGHAT and CDR2 is FQNNGV. CDR3 nucleotides: TGTGCCAGCAGTGCGATCGGGAGGTTCTCTTACAATGAGCAGTTCTTC. It specifies CASSAIGRFSYNEQFF.

About this clonotype: One end of the junction varies from germline; a read error may be responsible. The J gene is TRBJ1-1, the V gene TRBV10-3; D remains ambiguous. Germline CDR1 and CDR2: ENHRY and SYGVKD. The CDR3 spans 13 residues. CDR3 loop: CAISPVGNIEVFF. CDR3 DNA: TGTGCCATCAGTCCGGTAGGAAACATTGAAGTTTTCTTT.

On this clonotype itself: Its ends do not fully match the called genes, so a read error is possible. The CDR3 sequence: CASKSLGGRDNEQLF. CDR3 DNA sequence: TGTGCCAGTAAAAGTCTAGGCGGTCGGGACAATGAGCAGCTCTTC. This sequence joins TRBV19 and TRBJ2-1; tentative D call: TRBD1 (6 bases). The CDR3 contains 15 residues. The germline V gene encodes CDR1 LNHDA and CDR2 SQIVND (reference sequence).

Details on this clonotype: Compared with germline, one end of the junction differs, possibly owing to a read error. V usage is TRBV12-5 and J usage is TRBJ1-2, with a weak D call TRBD1 (5 bases). The CDR3 length is 15 residues. Germline-derived CDR1 and CDR2 are LGHNT and FRNRAP. The DNA for the CDR3 is TGCGCTAGTGCTTTGCCCTGGGGGACTGTTTATGGATACACCTTC. Its protein product is CASALPWGTVYGYTF.

V usage is TRBV4-3 and J usage is TRBJ2-2; 8 bases match TRBD2. Unmatched junction bases numbered 10, after V lost 3 bases and J lost 1 base. Germline V CDR1 and CDR2: LGHNA, YSLEER. CDR3 length equals 18 residues. The CDR3 region has the DNA TGCGCCAGCAGCCAGGGACTAGTGGGAGGGATGAACACCGGGGAGCTGTTTTTT. Amino acid sequence: CASSQGLVGGMNTGELFF.

The gene calls are TRBV2 and TRBJ2-2; 7 positions agree with TRBD1. V was clipped by 3 bases and J by 0 bases; unmatched bases: 10. The germline V gene encodes CDR1 SNHLY and CDR2 FYNNEI. There are 18 residues in the CDR3. The CDR3 spells CASSDQGDVWTNTGELFF. In DNA, the CDR3 is TGTGCCAGCAGTGATCAGGGGGACGTTTGGACGAACACCGGGGAGCTGTTTTTT. Together with reference TRBV2 and TRBJ2-2, the CDR3 gives the full variable domain: EPEVTQTPSHQVTQMGQEVILRCVPISNHLYFYWYRQILGQKVEFLVSFYNNEISEKSEIFDDQFSVERPDGSNFTLKIRSTKLEDSAMYFCASSDQGDVWTNTGELFFGEGSRLTVL.

This clonotype showed up many times. The rearrangement uses TRBV29-1 and TRBJ2-7, with D unclear. V gave up 3 bases and J gave up 0 bases, with 6 bases separating them. The CDR3 contains 12 residues. Germline V gene sequence: CDR1 SQVTM, CDR2 ANQGSEA. Here the CDR3 DNA reads TGCAGCGTTGAGGCATCCTCCTACGAGCAGTACTTC. Translated: CSVEASSYEQYF.

The V gene is TRBV29-1, the J gene TRBJ2-7; D unclear. CDR3 length equals 13 residues. Germline assignment: CDR1 SQVTM and CDR2 ANQGSEA. The V end lost 6 bases, the J end lost 7 bases, and 19 bases lay between the germline ends. The CDR3 bases are TGCAGCGTCACCAGCAGGAGCCGCTATGAGCAGTACTTC. The encoded protein is CSVTSRSRYEQYF.

This clonotype was picked up a small number of times. The V gene is TRBV15, the J gene TRBJ2-5, with D perhaps TRBD1 (5 bases). CDR3 length: 15 amino acids. Germline CDR1 LNHNV, CDR2 YYDKDF (reference sequence). V lost 4 bases to trimming and J lost 1 base, with 13 bases between them. For the CDR3, the DNA is TGTGCCACCAGCACCGCTAGGGGCGGCCAAGAGACCCAGTACTTC. It specifies CATSTARGGQETQYF.

This chain links TRBV10-1 with TRBJ2-6, with D possibly being TRBD2 (6 bases). This CDR3 contains 16 residues. Per the germline V gene, CDR1 is WNHNN and CDR2 is SYGVQD (reference sequence). V was trimmed by 7 bases and J by 0 bases, leaving 13 bases between them. CDR3 bases: TGCGCCAGCATGGAGGGGATGGACTCTGGGGCCAACGTCCTGACTTTC. This gives the protein CASMEGMDSGANVLTF.

About this clonotype: No conserved phenylalanine or tryptophan is present at the end of the CDR3, so a read error is the likely explanation. This sequence joins TRBV13 and TRBJ2-5; 7 nucleotides match TRBD1. Germline loops: CDR1 PRHDT, CDR2 FYEKMQ (reference sequence). V shed 4 bases, J shed 5 bases, and the junction held 10 bases outside the gene matches. The CDR3 is made up of 15 amino acids. CDR3 in DNA: TGTGCCAGCAGCTCCGAAGGACAGGATTTGGAGACCCAGTACTCC. Amino acids: CASSSEGQDLETQYS.

The chain couples TRBV6-1 to TRBJ1-5; D is undetermined. The ends were cut back, 2 bases at V and 6 bases at J, with 14 bases in the middle. The germline gives CDR1 MNHNS, CDR2 SASEGT. This CDR3 contains 15 residues. The CDR3 DNA sequence: TGTGCCAGCAGTGAAAATGGGGTTGAGGGTCAGCCCCAGCATTTT. It translates to CASSENGVEGQPQHF.

This clonotype showed up many times. The chain combines TRBV12-3 or TRBV12-4 with TRBJ1-3; 10 nucleotides match TRBD1. V was clipped by 6 bases and J by 7 bases; unmatched bases: 6. The CDR3 extends over 14 amino acids. CDR3 sequence (DNA): TGTGCCAGCAGCCAGACAGGGGGCAGGAACACCATATATTTT. It encodes CASSQTGGRNTIYF.